This T cell receptor (beta chain) was observed in a study of T-cell reconstitution after alpha-beta-depleted transplantation in children. The trim removed 2 bases at V and 4 bases at J, leaving 4 bases unmatched. The CDR3 is 15 residues long. CDR1 and CDR2 (germline): KGHSH, LQKENI. This clonotype was seen only once. A TCRbeta library incorporating unique molecular identifiers was prepared. Each CDR3 protein gets one entry after TCRdb re-called the PCR reads with MiXCR. The sample has just over 350,000 distinct CDR3 sequences; about 14% are singletons. J is TRBJ2-2 and V is TRBV18; 7 bases fit TRBD1. The TCR originated in a human donor who donated a stem cell graft to a child with Fanconi anemia. Sequencing was performed on PBMCs, taken from the stem cell graft. DNA for the CDR3: TGTGCCAGCTCACCAGGGGACAGAAGCACCGGGGAGCTGTTTTTT. Residues: CASSPGDRSTGELFF. Looking up the rest from reference TRBV18 and TRBJ2-2 gives the full variable domain: NAGVMQNPRHLVRRRGQEARLRCSPMKGHSHVYWYRQLPEEGLKFMVYLQKENIIDESGMPKERFSAEFPKEGPSILRIQQVVRGDSAAYFCASSPGDRSTGELFFGEGSRLTVL.